Listed below are T cell receptor beta chains from one sample, sequenced in a study of control samples from healthy donors and cancer patients. Method: immunoSEQ multiplex PCR; TCRdb's copy keeps in-frame clones and lacks some. Among 84,000 or so clones, 75% to 95% were seen once, and the ten largest hold roughly 15%. The sample comprised blood. Every receptor here comes from a man over 45 in good health. Both conserved end residues are part of each CDR3. A D gene is named only where the DNA matches it firmly. A row's size may be missing; if present it is once, few, many or a size class.

D gene | clone size | J gene | V gene | CDR3 DNA | CDR3 protein
. | . | TRBJ1-6 | TRBV21-1 | TGTGCCAGCAGCAGTCGAAGATACCCGGGACAGCACTATAATTCACCCCTCCACTTT | CASSSRRYPGQHYNSPLHF
. | . | TRBJ1-4 | TRBV15 | TGTGCCACCAGCGCCGAGACGGGGGGTCGGGAAAAACTGTTTTTT | CATSAETGGREKLFF
. | . | TRBJ1-4 | TRBV9 | TGTGCCAGCAGCGTAGGGACAGCGGAAAAACTGTTTTTT | CASSVGTAEKLFF
TRBD1 | . | TRBJ1-1 | TRBV11-3 | TGTGCCAGCAGCTTAGGGCCGGGACAGAGGGACACTGAAGCTTTCTTT | CASSLGPGQRDTEAFF
. | . | TRBJ2-3 | TRBV2 | TGTGCCAGCAGGTGGAGCAGCACAGATACGCAGTATTTT | CASRWSSTDTQYF
TRBD2 | . | TRBJ2-5 | TRBV7-6 | TGTGCCAGCAGCTTAGTGGGCGGGGGGCCAGAGACCCAGTACTTC | CASSLVGGGPETQYF
. | . | TRBJ1-2 | TRBV6-6 | TGTGCCAGCAGTTACGGCCTGAACTATGGCCTCACCTTC | CASSYGLNYGLTF
. | . | TRBJ1-6 | TRBV2 | TGTGCCAGCAAGAGTGGATGGCCTTTTACTTCACCCCTCCACTTT | CASKSGWPFTSPLHF
TRBD2 | . | TRBJ2-1 | TRBV5-6 | TGTGCCAGCAGCCCATCTGGACTAGCGGGGGGTAGGGAGCAGTTCTTC | CASSPSGLAGGREQFF
. | . | TRBJ1-2 | TRBV7-2 | TGTGCCAGCAGCCCTAACAGCTATGGCTACACCTTC | CASSPNSYGYTF
TRBD1 | . | TRBJ1-3 | TRBV3-1/TRBV3-2 | TGTGCCAGCAGCCGACCCGGGACAGACTCATCGTCTGGAAACACCATATATTTT | CASSRPGTDSSSGNTIYF
TRBD1 | . | TRBJ1-3 | TRBV19 | TGTGCCAGTAGTATAGTCGGGACAGTTGGAAACACCATATATTTT | CASSIVGTVGNTIYF
. | . | TRBJ2-2 | TRBV12-3/TRBV12-4 | TGTGCCGGCAAGGAGGGGACCGGGGAGCTGTTTTTT | CAGKEGTGELFF
. | . | TRBJ1-2 | TRBV18 | TGTGCCAGCTCACTCGACCGGGGGCCAACTAACTATGGCTACACCTTC | CASSLDRGPTNYGYTF
. | . | TRBJ2-2 | TRBV5-1 | TGCGCCAGCACCCCCGTAACGGGGGTCGGCACCGGGGAGCTGTTTTTT | CASTPVTGVGTGELFF
. | . | TRBJ2-7 | TRBV15 | TGTGCCACCAGCAGAGAACGGGGAAGCTACGAGCAGTACTTC | CATSRERGSYEQYF
. | . | TRBJ2-5 | TRBV19 | TGTGCCAGTAGTCCGAGACTCCAACAAGAGACCCAGTACTTC | CASSPRLQQETQYF
. | . | TRBJ1-2 | TRBV19 | TGTGCCAGTAGATCTAAGGCAGGGTCCTATGGCTACACCTTC | CASRSKAGSYGYTF
. | . | TRBJ2-1 | TRBV7-2 | TGTGCCAGCAGCCTCATGAGGAATGAGCAGTTCTTC | CASSLMRNEQFF
. | . | TRBJ1-6 | TRBV7-6 | TGTGCCAGCAGCTTAAGATCCTTACGGGTAAGTTCACCCCTCCACTTT | CASSLRSLRVSSPLHF
TRBD1 | once | TRBJ1-1 | TRBV10-3 | TGTGCCATCAGTGAGTCGGGACAGTACAACACTGAAGCTTTCTTT | CAISESGQYNTEAFF
. | . | TRBJ2-7 | TRBV4-1 | TGCGCCAGCAGCCAGCGAGCAGGGTACGAGCAGTACTTC | CASSQRAGYEQYF
. | . | TRBJ1-5 | TRBV6-5 | TGTGCCAGCAGTTACTCGAAGCTTATGGGTCAGCCCCAGCATTTT | CASSYSKLMGQPQHF
. | . | TRBJ2-2 | TRBV5-1 | TGCGCCAGCAGCTTGGCACAGGGAGGGACCGGGGAGCTGTTTTTT | CASSLAQGGTGELFF
. | . | TRBJ1-5 | TRBV28 | TGTGCCAGCAGTTCCCCCATGGGAGGTTATCGCAATCAGCCCCAGCATTTT | CASSSPMGGYRNQPQHF
. | . | TRBJ1-2 | TRBV7-9 | TGTGCCAGCAGCGCAGTGGGCCCTGGGGGCTACACCTTC | CASSAVGPGGYTF
. | . | TRBJ1-2 | TRBV27 | TGTGCCAGCAGTTTACGCGGCCTTAACTATGGCTACACCTTC | CASSLRGLNYGYTF
. | . | TRBJ1-1 | TRBV6-1 | TGTGCCAGCAGTGAATTTGGTCAAGCTGAAGCTTTCTTT | CASSEFGQAEAFF
. | few | TRBJ2-7 | TRBV5-1 | TGCGCCAGCAGCTTGGTAGCTACCTACGAGCAGTACTTC | CASSLVATYEQYF
. | . | TRBJ1-1 | TRBV5-6 | TGTGCCAGCAGCTTGCAGGAGAACACTGAAGCTTTCTTT | CASSLQENTEAFF
. | . | TRBJ1-1 | TRBV7-8 | TGTGCCAGCAGCTTAATGGAGGGCGCTACTGAAGCTTTCTTT | CASSLMEGATEAFF
. | . | TRBJ2-7 | TRBV27 | TGTGCCAGCAGCCAAAGAGACGGTCCCTACGAGCAGTACTTC | CASSQRDGPYEQYF
. | . | TRBJ1-2 | TRBV4-1 | TGCGCCAGCAGCCAAGATCCAGGGAGGAACTATGGCTACACCTTC | CASSQDPGRNYGYTF
. | . | TRBJ1-5 | TRBV7-8 | TGTGCCAGCAGCCGAGGTTGGGGGAGCAATCAGCCCCAGCATTTT | CASSRGWGSNQPQHF
. | once | TRBJ2-6 | TRBV7-9 | TGTGCCAGCCCGGACCCACGCTCTGGGGCCAACGTCCTGACTTTC | CASPDPRSGANVLTF
TRBD1 | . | TRBJ1-2 | TRBV7-2 | TGTGCCAGCAGCCCAGGACAGGGGGACTATGGCTACACCTTC | CASSPGQGDYGYTF
. | . | TRBJ1-1 | TRBV2 | TGTGCCAGCAGTGAAAGGGGTACCACTGAAGCTTTCTTT | CASSERGTTEAFF
. | . | TRBJ1-2 | TRBV6-2/TRBV6-3 | TGTGCCAGCAGTTATGGGGCGACAGACTATGGCTACACCTTC | CASSYGATDYGYTF
. | . | TRBJ1-6 | TRBV5-4 | TGTGCCAGCAGCTCGCCCGGGACTCCTAATTCACCCCTCCACTTT | CASSSPGTPNSPLHF
. | few | TRBJ1-3 | TRBV24-1 | TGTGCCACCAGTCCGGGCCACTCTGGAAACACCATATATTTT | CATSPGHSGNTIYF
. | . | TRBJ1-2 | TRBV5-6 | TGTGCCAGCAGCTTGTTGGACCGGCCTAACTATGGCTACACCTTC | CASSLLDRPNYGYTF
. | once | TRBJ1-5 | TRBV7-2 | TGTGCCAGCAGCTCGGGGCCCTGGTTACCCCAGCCCCAGCATTTT | CASSSGPWLPQPQHF
. | few | TRBJ2-7 | TRBV19 | TGTGCCAGTAGTATGAGGATCACCTACGAGCAGTACTTC | CASSMRITYEQYF
TRBD1 | . | TRBJ2-2 | TRBV19 | TGTGCCAGTAGGCTTCGGTCGGGACAGATCGGAGGGGAGCTGTTTTTT | CASRLRSGQIGGELFF
. | . | TRBJ1-6 | TRBV9 | TGTGCCAGCAGCGCCCGACAGGCCAATTCACCCCTCCACTTT | CASSARQANSPLHF
TRBD1 | . | TRBJ1-3 | TRBV6-5 | TGTGCCAGCAGTCCTGCCAGGGGGGGCACCATATATTTT | CASSPARGGTIYF
TRBD2 | . | TRBJ2-7 | TRBV6-5 | TGTGCCAGCAGTTACGAGTCTAGCGGGGACGATTACGAGCAGTACTTC | CASSYESSGDDYEQYF